A single count supports the clone carrying this T cell receptor beta chain. The antigen is not known. This sample is drawn from a study of T cell responses to AZD1222 COVID-19 vaccine. Overall study results and limits: There were vaccine-associated CD4 TCRs across spike, dominant at 160-218 and 743-854. Epitopes outside B.1.351 and B.1.1.7 mutated regions reportedly drew nearly half of spike TCRs. Following two doses of AZD1222, Spike-specific TCR breadth and depth rose.

Method: immunoSEQ multiplex PCR; TCRdb's copy keeps in-frame clones and lacks some. The data hold roughly 140,000 clones, with approximately 94% observed a single time. CDR3 length equals 14 residues. Trimming removed 1 base at V and 1 base at J, with 8 bases between. Germline-derived CDR1 and CDR2 are SGHVS and FQNEAQ. Specimen: peripheral blood, collected on day 0 of AZD1222 vaccination. The rearrangement uses TRBV7-8 and TRBJ2-7; D is perhaps TRBD2 (6 bases). The sequence was obtained from an adult in good health. CDR3 sequence reads: CASSLGEASYEQYF. In DNA form, the CDR3 reads TGTGCCAGCAGCTTAGGGGAGGCGTCCTACGAGCAGTACTTC. The full variable domain, with the rest looked up from reference TRBV7-8 and TRBJ2-7, is GAGVSQSPRYKVAKRGQDVALRCDPISGHVSLFWYQQALGQGPEFLTYFQNEAQLDKSGLPSDRFFAERPEGSVSTLKIQRTQQEDSAVYLCASSLGEASYEQYFGPGTRLTVT.